This T cell receptor (beta chain) emerged from a study of radiotherapy plus CTLA-4 blockade in lung cancer. Whole-study results and caveats: Expansion of tumor-derived TCR clones was observed in blood after radiotherapy plus ipilimumab. Strongest reported response predictors: early blood clone changes and post-radiation interferon-beta.

The method was immunoSEQ multiplex PCR; TCRdb's version includes in-frame clones alone and lacks a portion of them. The sample carries tens of thousands of clones, about 74% recorded once. The CDR3 totals 14 residues. The germline CDR1 and CDR2 sequences are KGHSH and LQKENI. It was focal radiation plus CTLA-4 blockade with ipilimumab that patients with chemo-refractory metastatic non-small-cell lung cancer received. As for this clone: Its antigen remains unknown.

The source was peripheral blood, collected from a patient treated with radiotherapy plus ipilimumab. The J gene is TRBJ2-5, the V gene TRBV18; 9 positions match TRBD2. The J call may be faulty, since TRBJ2-7 better matches the DNA end. This sequence originates from a human donor with non-small cell lung cancer whose response to radiotherapy plus ipilimumab could not be evaluated. CDR3 in DNA: TGTGCCAGCTCACAGACTAGCGGATTTTACGAGCAGTACTTC. It yields the protein CASSQTSGFYEQYF.